These 26 T cell receptor beta chains were all obtained from the same sample, sequenced in a study of cytotoxic CD8 clonotypes in ibrutinib-treated CLL. Here immunoSEQ multiplex PCR was the method, and the copy in TCRdb shows in-frame clones only, minus some. The table shows over 250,000 clones, with 65% to 85% occurring only once. Here the sequenced sample was PBMCs, taken at disease progression, from a patient treated with ibrutinib. All receptors derive from a human donor with chronic lymphocytic leukemia.

This sequence joins TRBV4-1 and TRBJ1-5, with TRBD1 matching over 7 bases. The junction had 1 base not matched to a gene; V was cut back by 1 base and J by 1 base. This CDR3 is built from 15 residues. Germline CDR1 reads MGHRA; CDR2 reads YSYEKL. CDR3 coding DNA: TGCGCCAGCAGCCAAGTAGGGGGCAGCAATCAGCCCCAGCATTTT. Translated: CASSQVGGSNQPQHF.

The rearrangement uses TRBV6-5 and TRBJ2-7; 8 bases fit TRBD2. Germline-derived CDR1 and CDR2 are MNHEY and SVGAGI. The CDR3 spans 15 residues. Germline trimming cut 6 bases from V and 3 bases from J; bases unmatched to any gene: 10. Here the CDR3 DNA reads TGTGCCAGCAGGAGGGCAGCGGGGGCTTTCTACGAGCAGTACTTC. This codes for CASRRAAGAFYEQYF.

This sequence joins TRBV18 and TRBJ1-4; D remains ambiguous. CDR1 and CDR2 from the germline V gene are KGHSH and LQKENI. Between the trimmed V and J ends, which lost 2 bases and 7 bases, there was a span of 11 bases. The CDR3 consists of 14 residues. CDR3 bases: TGTGCCAGCTCACCAGTGGGGAGGGCTGAAAAACTGTTTTTT. Translating gives CASSPVGRAEKLFF.

The rearrangement joins TRBV18 to TRBJ1-2, with a possible D match to TRBD1 (5 bases). Germline CDR1 reads KGHSH; CDR2 reads LQKENI. V was trimmed by 3 bases and J by 8 bases, leaving 13 bases between them. The CDR3 is 13 residues long. The CDR3 loop reads CASSPGGVVGYTF. In DNA, the CDR3 is TGTGCCAGCTCACCGGGAGGGGTTGTCGGCTACACCTTC.

The chain is built from TRBV11-2 and TRBJ2-2; 9 nucleotides align to TRBD1. There are 15 residues in the CDR3. Germline lookup yields CDR1 SGHAT and CDR2 FQNNGV. V dropped 1 base and J dropped 7; count of bases not matched to a gene: 4. The CDR3 DNA is TGTGCCAGCAGCTTAGTAGGACAGGGGCACGGGGAGCTGTTTTTT. It codes for CASSLVGQGHGELFF.

The rearrangement links TRBV29-1 to TRBJ1-3, with a possible D match to TRBD1 (6 bases). V lost 7 bases and J 1 base, leaving 17 bases between the germline ends. Germline CDR1 SQVTM, CDR2 ANQGSEA. CDR3 size: 15 residues. The CDR3 DNA reads as TGCAGCGGGGCGGGGGGCGCACCGTCTGGAAACACCATATATTTT. The encoded protein is CSGAGGAPSGNTIYF.

The V and J genes are TRBV19 and TRBJ2-1; D remains ambiguous. The germline V gene encodes CDR1 LNHDA and CDR2 SQIVND (reference sequence). This CDR3 contains 14 residues. Trimming took off 3 bases at V and 0 bases at J, with 6 bases between the two ends. Written as DNA, the CDR3 is TGTGCCAGTAGTATGCAGAGCTCCTACAATGAGCAGTTCTTC. Translation: CASSMQSSYNEQFF.

V is TRBV19 and J is TRBJ2-7; TRBD2 matches at 8 bases. Trimming cost V 5 bases and J 3 bases; bases outside gene matches: 9. CDR1 is LNHDA, CDR2 SQIVND, per germline (reference sequence). This CDR3 region has 15 residues. The CDR3 coding sequence is TGTGCCAGTAGTTTCACTAGCGGCGATTACTACGAGCAGTACTTC. Translated: CASSFTSGDYYEQYF.

The rearrangement joins TRBV4-1 to TRBJ1-1, with TRBD1 matching over 7 bases. Looked up from germline, CDR1 is MGHRA and CDR2 is YSYEKL. Losses at the gene ends were 0 bases for V and 3 bases for J; bases not matched to a gene: 10. The CDR3 runs to 17 residues. The CDR3 protein is CASSQDTGAIGYTEAFF. CDR3 nucleotides: TGCGCCAGCAGCCAAGATACAGGGGCCATAGGTTACACTGAAGCTTTCTTT.

This chain joins TRBV18 and TRBJ2-3; D is uncertain. V was shortened by 4 bases and J by 4 bases, with 12 bases between the two germline ends. Germline assignment: CDR1 KGHSH and CDR2 LQKENI. The CDR3 is made up of 14 amino acids. CDR3 sequence reads: CASSLSENPDTQYF. The CDR3 region has the DNA TGTGCCAGCTCACTCTCAGAGAACCCAGATACGCAGTATTTT. Full variable domain (rest looked up from reference TRBV18 and TRBJ2-3): NAGVMQNPRHLVRRRGQEARLRCSPMKGHSHVYWYRQLPEEGLKFMVYLQKENIIDESGMPKERFSAEFPKEGPSILRIQQVVRGDSAAYFCASSLSENPDTQYFGPGTRLTVL.

The chain uses TRBV19 and TRBJ1-6; 7 nucleotides align to TRBD1. The CDR3 sequence is 13 residues long. Germline CDR1 LNHDA, CDR2 SQIVND (reference sequence). V dropped 3 bases and J dropped 10; count of bases not matched to a gene: 3. The chain's CDR3 is CASSIGDRSPLHF. The CDR3 DNA is TGTGCCAGTAGTATTGGGGACAGATCACCCCTCCACTTT.

This chain connects TRBV5-1 to TRBJ1-6, with unresolved D. The CDR3 length is 17 residues. Per the germline V gene, CDR1 is SGHRS and CDR2 is YFSETQ. Between the trimmed V and J ends, which lost 4 bases and 0 bases, there was a span of 14 bases. CDR3 nucleotides: TGCGCCAGCAGCCTGACCTCCAGCAGCTCCTATAATTCACCCCTCCACTTT. It translates to CASSLTSSSSYNSPLHF.

The chain is built from TRBV5-1 and TRBJ2-7; TRBD1 aligns across 9 bases. V gave up 4 bases and J gave up 2 bases; unmatched junction bases: 7. This CDR3 has 15 residues. Germline CDR1 is SGHRS and CDR2 is YFSETQ. CDR3: CASSAGTGRAYEQYF. The CDR3 nucleotides are TGCGCCAGCAGCGCGGGGACAGGGAGGGCCTACGAGCAGTACTTC.

The sample holds a few counts of this clone. This chain connects TRBV6-1 to TRBJ1-4; no reliable D call. The CDR3 runs to 14 residues. CDR1 and CDR2 from the germline V gene are MNHNS and SASEGT. Trimming took off 4 bases at V and 0 bases at J, with 6 bases between the two ends. The CDR3 DNA sequence: TGTGCCAGCAGTGCCGGGACAACTAATGAAAAACTGTTTTTT. This codes for CASSAGTTNEKLFF.

This sequence joins TRBV7-2 and TRBJ2-3; 12 bases line up with TRBD2. Germline trimming cut 5 bases from V and 1 base from J; bases unmatched to any gene: 4. The germline V gene has CDR1 SGHTA and CDR2 FQGNSA. The CDR3 has 16 residues. CDR3 loop: CASSIRLAGGTDTQYF. The CDR3 nucleotides read TGTGCCAGCAGCATTAGACTAGCGGGGGGCACAGATACGCAGTATTTT.

The chain carries TRBV2 and TRBJ2-3; D perhaps matches TRBD2 (7 bases). The germline gives CDR1 SNHLY, CDR2 FYNNEI. V lost 5 bases and J lost 0, with 21 bases in between. The CDR3 totals 18 residues. The CDR3 region is CASSPLGRGPYSTDTQYF. The CDR3 region has the DNA TGTGCCAGCAGTCCCCTGGGGCGGGGGCCGTATAGCACAGATACGCAGTATTTT.

This sequence joins TRBV25-1 and TRBJ2-3, with 7 bases aligning to TRBD1. J gave up 6 bases and V 3 bases, and 6 bases lay outside the gene matches. The germline V gene encodes CDR1 MGHDK and CDR2 SYGVNS. This CDR3 has 14 residues. The CDR3 is CASSETGKVDTQYF. The CDR3 DNA is TGTGCCAGCAGTGAGACAGGGAAGGTGGATACGCAGTATTTT.

The genes are TRBV6-1 and TRBJ1-5, with D tentatively TRBD1 (6 bases). Germline-derived CDR1 and CDR2 are MNHNS and SASEGT. This CDR3 has 14 amino acids. Trimming removed 5 bases at V and 0 bases at J, with 8 bases between. CDR3: CASSTGYSNQPQHF. The CDR3 bases are TGTGCCAGCAGTACAGGGTATAGCAATCAGCCCCAGCATTTT.

The chain links TRBV6-1 to TRBJ2-7; 10 positions match TRBD1. CDR1 and CDR2 (germline): MNHNS, SASEGT. CDR3 length equals 14 residues. V shed 10 bases and J 7 bases; nucleotides not matched to a gene: 13. CDR3 sequence (DNA): TGTGCCATCCGGCCGGCAGGGACAGGGGATGAGCAGTACTTC. Protein sequence: CAIRPAGTGDEQYF.

This clone was counted only a few times. Other DNA sequences in the sample encode the same CDR3. The chain employs TRBV15 and TRBJ2-3; D call uncertain. CDR3 length: 13 residues. The ends were cut back, 3 bases at V and 2 bases at J, with 6 bases in the middle. Germline lookup yields CDR1 LNHNV and CDR2 YYDKDF (reference sequence). CDR3 amino acids: CATSRGPTDTQYF. DNA for the CDR3: TGTGCCACCAGCAGGGGCCCCACAGATACGCAGTATTTT.

The chain recombines TRBV9 with TRBJ2-2; 8 positions match TRBD2. This CDR3 spans 14 amino acids. Losses at the gene ends were 0 bases for V and 11 bases for J; bases not matched to a gene: 6. The germline CDR1 and CDR2 sequences are SGDLS and YYNGEE. DNA for the CDR3: TGTGCCAGCAGCGTAGAAACTAGCGGAAACGAGCTGTTTTTT. Protein product: CASSVETSGNELFF.

The chain couples TRBV18 to TRBJ2-3; no definite D call. This CDR3 is 12 amino acids long. The germline CDR1 and CDR2 sequences are KGHSH and LQKENI. Between the trimmed V and J ends, which lost 5 bases and 5 bases, there was a span of 8 bases. The CDR3 loop reads CASSKSEDTQYF. The DNA of the CDR3 is TGTGCCAGCTCAAAGTCTGAAGATACGCAGTATTTT.

This sequence joins TRBV7-7 and TRBJ2-3; 15 nucleotides align to TRBD2. This CDR3 is 18 amino acids long. Germline CDR1 reads SSHAT; CDR2 reads FNYEAQ (reference sequence). The ends lost 5 bases at V and 0 bases at J; junction bases unmatched: 6. The CDR3 is CASSPWTSGRVSTDTQYF. For the CDR3, the DNA is TGTGCCAGCAGCCCTTGGACTAGCGGGAGGGTTAGCACAGATACGCAGTATTTT.

V and J are TRBV7-2 and TRBJ2-2, with D uncertain. This CDR3 contains 15 residues. Per germline, CDR1 SGHTA and CDR2 FQGNSA. Trimming removed 1 base at V and 5 bases at J, with 11 bases between. CDR3 amino acids: CASSLGSLGTGELFF. The CDR3, as DNA: TGTGCCAGCAGCTTAGGTAGCCTTGGGACCGGGGAGCTGTTTTTT.

The genes are TRBV5-1 and TRBJ2-6, with 7 nucleotides matching TRBD1. This CDR3 spans 17 amino acids. The germline V gene encodes CDR1 SGHRS and CDR2 YFSETQ. V was pared by 0 bases and J by 0 bases, with 3 bases of the junction left unmatched. The CDR3: CASSLAGTVSGANVLTF. The CDR3 DNA reads as TGCGCCAGCAGCTTGGCCGGGACAGTCTCTGGGGCCAACGTCCTGACTTTC.

Points on this clone: The identical CDR3 is also encoded by other nucleotide sequences in the sample. The rearrangement links TRBV29-1 to TRBJ2-3; D may correspond to TRBD1 or TRBD2 (6 bases each). CDR1 and CDR2 (germline): SQVTM, ANQGSEA. This CDR3 is built from 14 residues. V was clipped by 4 bases and J by 5 bases, with 16 bases between them. DNA of the CDR3: TGCAGCGTTGTATCCGGGGGCCTAGGAGATACGCAGTATTTT. Translation gives CSVVSGGLGDTQYF.